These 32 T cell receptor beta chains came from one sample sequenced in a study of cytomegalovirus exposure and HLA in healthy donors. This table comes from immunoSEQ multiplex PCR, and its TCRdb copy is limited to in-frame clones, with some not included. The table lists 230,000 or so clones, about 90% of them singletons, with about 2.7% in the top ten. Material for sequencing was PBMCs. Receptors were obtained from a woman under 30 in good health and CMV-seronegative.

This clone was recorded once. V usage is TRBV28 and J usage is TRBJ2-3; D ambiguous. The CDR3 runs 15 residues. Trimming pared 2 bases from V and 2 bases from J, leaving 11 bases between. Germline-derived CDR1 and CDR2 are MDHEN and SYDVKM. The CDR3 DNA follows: TGTGCCAGCAGTTTAAGGTCGGGTAACACAGATACGCAGTATTTT. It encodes CASSLRSGNTDTQYF.

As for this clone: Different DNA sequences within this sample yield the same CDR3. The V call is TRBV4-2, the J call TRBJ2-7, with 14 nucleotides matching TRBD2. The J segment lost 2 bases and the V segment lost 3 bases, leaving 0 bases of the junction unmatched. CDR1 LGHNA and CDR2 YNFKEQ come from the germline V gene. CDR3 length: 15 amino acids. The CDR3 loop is CASSQGLAGAYEQYF. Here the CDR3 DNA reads TGTGCCAGCAGCCAGGGACTAGCGGGGGCCTACGAGCAGTACTTC.

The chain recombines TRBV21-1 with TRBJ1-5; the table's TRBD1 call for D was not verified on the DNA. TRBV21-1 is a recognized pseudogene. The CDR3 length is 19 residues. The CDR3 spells CASSKMGWPPGQGPQPQHF. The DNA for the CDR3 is TGTGCCAGCAGCAAAATGGGATGGCCCCCCGGACAGGGGCCTCAGCCCCAGCATTTT.

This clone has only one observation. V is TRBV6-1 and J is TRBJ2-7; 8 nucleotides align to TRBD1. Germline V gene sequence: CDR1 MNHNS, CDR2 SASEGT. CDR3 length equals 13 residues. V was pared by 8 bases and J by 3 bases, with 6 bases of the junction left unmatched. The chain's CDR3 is CASHTGTGYEQYF. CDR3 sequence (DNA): TGTGCCAGCCATACCGGGACAGGCTACGAGCAGTACTTC.

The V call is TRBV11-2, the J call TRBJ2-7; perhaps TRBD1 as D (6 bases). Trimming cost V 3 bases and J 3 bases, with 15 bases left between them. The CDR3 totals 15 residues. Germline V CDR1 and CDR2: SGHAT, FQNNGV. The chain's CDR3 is CASSFFRDTFYEQYF. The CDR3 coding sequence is TGTGCCAGCAGCTTTTTTCGGGACACTTTCTACGAGCAGTACTTC.

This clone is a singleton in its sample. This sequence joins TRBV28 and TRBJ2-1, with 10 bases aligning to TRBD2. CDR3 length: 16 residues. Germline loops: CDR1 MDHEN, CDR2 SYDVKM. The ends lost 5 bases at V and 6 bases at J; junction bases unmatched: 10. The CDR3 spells CASSPPGAGGPNEQFF. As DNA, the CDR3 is TGTGCCAGCAGTCCGCCCGGAGCGGGAGGGCCCAATGAGCAGTTCTTC.

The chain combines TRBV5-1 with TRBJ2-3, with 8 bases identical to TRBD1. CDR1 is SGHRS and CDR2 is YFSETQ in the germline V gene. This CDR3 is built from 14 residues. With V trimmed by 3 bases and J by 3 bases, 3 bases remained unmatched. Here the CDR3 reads CASSSGQVTDTQYF. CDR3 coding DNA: TGCGCCAGCAGCTCGGGACAGGTTACAGATACGCAGTATTTT.

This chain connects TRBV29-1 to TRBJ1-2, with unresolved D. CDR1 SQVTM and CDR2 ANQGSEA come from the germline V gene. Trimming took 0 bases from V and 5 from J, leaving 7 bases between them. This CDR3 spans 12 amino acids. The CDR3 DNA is TGCAGCGTTGAAGATTCGGGGTATGGCTACACCTTC. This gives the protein CSVEDSGYGYTF. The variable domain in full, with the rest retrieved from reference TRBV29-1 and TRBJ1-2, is SAVISQKPSRDICQRGTSLTIQCQVDSQVTMMFWYRQQPGQSLTLIATANQGSEATYESGFVIDKFPISRPNLTFSTLTVSNMSPEDSSIYLCSVEDSGYGYTFGSGTRLTVV.

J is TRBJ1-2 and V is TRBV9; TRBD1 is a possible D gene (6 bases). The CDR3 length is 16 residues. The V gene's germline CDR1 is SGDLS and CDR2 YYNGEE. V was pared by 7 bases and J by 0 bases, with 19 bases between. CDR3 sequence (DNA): TGTGCCAGCGGCGGACAGCTCCCGACAGCTAACTATGGCTACACCTTC. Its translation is CASGGQLPTANYGYTF.

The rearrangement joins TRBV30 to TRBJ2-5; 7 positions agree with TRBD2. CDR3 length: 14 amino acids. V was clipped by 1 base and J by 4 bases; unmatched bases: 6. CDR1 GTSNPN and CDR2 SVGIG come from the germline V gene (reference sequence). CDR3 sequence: CAWSGEGRGETQYF. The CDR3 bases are TGTGCCTGGAGTGGGGAGGGCCGGGGAGAGACCCAGTACTTC.

The CDR3 DNA is TGTGCCAGCAGCCCGCCCGGACAAGGAACGTGGGCCGGGGAGCTGTTTTTT. Its translation: CASSPPGQGTWAGELFF. The chain combines TRBV5-8 with TRBJ2-2; D may be TRBD1 (5 bases). Trimming cost V 4 bases and J 6 bases, with 22 bases left between them. Per the germline V gene, CDR1 is SGHTS and CDR2 is YDEGEE. The CDR3 sequence is 17 residues long. The full variable domain, in which reference TRBV5-8 and TRBJ2-2 provide the parts outside the CDR3, is EAGVTQSPTHLIKTRGQQATLRCSPISGHTSVYWYQQALGLGLQFLLWYDEGEERNRGNFPPRFSGRQFPNYSSELNVNALELEDSALYLCASSPPGQGTWAGELFFGEGSRLTVL.

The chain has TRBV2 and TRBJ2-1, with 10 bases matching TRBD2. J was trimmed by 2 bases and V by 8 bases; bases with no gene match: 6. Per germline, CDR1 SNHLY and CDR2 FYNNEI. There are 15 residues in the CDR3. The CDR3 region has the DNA TGTGCCAGCGGGGGGAGCGGGAGGGCCTACAATGAGCAGTTCTTC. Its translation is CASGGSGRAYNEQFF.

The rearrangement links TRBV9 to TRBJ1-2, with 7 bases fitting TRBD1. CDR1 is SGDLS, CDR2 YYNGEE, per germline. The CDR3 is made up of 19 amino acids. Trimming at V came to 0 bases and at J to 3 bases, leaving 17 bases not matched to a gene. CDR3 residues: CASSVEGRTGPITDYGYTF. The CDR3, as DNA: TGTGCCAGCAGCGTAGAGGGGAGGACAGGACCCATCACTGACTATGGCTACACCTTC.

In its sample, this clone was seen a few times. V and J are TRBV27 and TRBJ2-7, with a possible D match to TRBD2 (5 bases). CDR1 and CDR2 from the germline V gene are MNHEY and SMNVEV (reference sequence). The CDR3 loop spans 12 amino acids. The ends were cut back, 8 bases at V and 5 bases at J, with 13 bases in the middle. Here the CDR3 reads CASGPSEDEQYF. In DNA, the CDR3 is TGTGCCAGCGGTCCATCGGAGGACGAGCAGTACTTC.

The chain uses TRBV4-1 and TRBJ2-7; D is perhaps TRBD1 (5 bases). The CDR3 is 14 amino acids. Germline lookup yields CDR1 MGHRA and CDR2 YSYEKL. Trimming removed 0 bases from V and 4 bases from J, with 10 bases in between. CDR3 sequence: CASSQDRVEYEQYF. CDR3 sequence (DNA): TGCGCCAGCAGCCAAGACAGGGTGGAGTACGAGCAGTACTTC.

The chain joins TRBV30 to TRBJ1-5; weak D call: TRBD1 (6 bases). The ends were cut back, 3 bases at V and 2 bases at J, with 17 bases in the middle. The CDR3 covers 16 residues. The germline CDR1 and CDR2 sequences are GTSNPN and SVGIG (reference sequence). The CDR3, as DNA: TGTGCCTGGAGGGCCAGGGGCGGTTTTGGCAATCAGCCCCAGCATTTT. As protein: CAWRARGGFGNQPQHF.

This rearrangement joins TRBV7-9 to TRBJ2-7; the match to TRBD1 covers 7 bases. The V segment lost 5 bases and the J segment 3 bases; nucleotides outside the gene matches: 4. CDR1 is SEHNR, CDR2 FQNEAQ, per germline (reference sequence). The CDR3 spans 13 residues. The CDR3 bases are TGTGCCAGCAGCCGAGGACAGGTCTACGAGCAGTACTTC. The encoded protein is CASSRGQVYEQYF.

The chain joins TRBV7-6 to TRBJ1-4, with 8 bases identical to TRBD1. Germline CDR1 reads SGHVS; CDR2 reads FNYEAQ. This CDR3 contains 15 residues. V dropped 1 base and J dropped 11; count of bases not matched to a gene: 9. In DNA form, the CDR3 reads TGTGCCAGCAGCTTAGAACGGGGACAGGCCCTGAAACTGTTTTTT. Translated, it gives CASSLERGQALKLFF.

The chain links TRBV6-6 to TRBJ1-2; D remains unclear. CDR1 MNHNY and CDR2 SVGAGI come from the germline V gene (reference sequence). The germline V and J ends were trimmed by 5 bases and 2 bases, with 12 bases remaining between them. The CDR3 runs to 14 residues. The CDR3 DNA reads TGTGCCAGCAGTAATCCGACGGAGAACTATGGCTACACCTTC. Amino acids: CASSNPTENYGYTF.

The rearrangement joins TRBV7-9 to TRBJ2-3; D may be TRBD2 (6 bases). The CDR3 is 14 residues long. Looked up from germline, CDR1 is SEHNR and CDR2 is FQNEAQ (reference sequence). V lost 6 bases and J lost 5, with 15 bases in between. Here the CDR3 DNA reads TGTGCCAGCAGTCAACGGGGGACGGGAGATACGCAGTATTTT. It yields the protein CASSQRGTGDTQYF.

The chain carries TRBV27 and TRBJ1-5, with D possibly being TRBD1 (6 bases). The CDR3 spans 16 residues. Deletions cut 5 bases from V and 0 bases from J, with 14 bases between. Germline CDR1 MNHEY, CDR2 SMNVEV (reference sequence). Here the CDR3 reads CASSPQGIYSNQPQHF. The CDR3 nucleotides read TGTGCCAGCAGTCCACAGGGAATTTATAGCAATCAGCCCCAGCATTTT.

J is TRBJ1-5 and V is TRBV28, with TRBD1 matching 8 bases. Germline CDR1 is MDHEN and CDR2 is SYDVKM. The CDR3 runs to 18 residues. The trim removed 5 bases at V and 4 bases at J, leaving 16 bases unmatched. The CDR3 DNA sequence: TGTGCCAGCAGTCCCGCGGGGTCAGGACAGGGAAGAAATCAGCCCCAGCATTTT. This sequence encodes CASSPAGSGQGRNQPQHF.

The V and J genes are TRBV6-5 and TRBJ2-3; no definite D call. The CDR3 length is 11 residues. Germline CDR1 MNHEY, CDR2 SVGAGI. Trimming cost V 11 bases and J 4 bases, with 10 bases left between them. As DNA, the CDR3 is TGTGCCTCCCGAACAGCAGATACGCAGTATTTT. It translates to CASRTADTQYF.

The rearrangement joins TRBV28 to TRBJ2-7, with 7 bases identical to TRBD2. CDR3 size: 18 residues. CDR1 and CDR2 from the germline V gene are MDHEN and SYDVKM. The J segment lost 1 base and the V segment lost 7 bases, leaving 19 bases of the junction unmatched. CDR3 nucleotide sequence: TGTGCCAGCAACTTTCCTTCAGCGGGATGGAGAAATTCCTACGAGCAGTACTTC. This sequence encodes CASNFPSAGWRNSYEQYF.

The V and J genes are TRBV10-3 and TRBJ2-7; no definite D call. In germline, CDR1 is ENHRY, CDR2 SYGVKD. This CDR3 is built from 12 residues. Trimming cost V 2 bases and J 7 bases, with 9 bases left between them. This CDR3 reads CAISERSEEQYF. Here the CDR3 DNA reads TGTGCCATCAGTGAGCGGTCTGAGGAGCAGTACTTC.

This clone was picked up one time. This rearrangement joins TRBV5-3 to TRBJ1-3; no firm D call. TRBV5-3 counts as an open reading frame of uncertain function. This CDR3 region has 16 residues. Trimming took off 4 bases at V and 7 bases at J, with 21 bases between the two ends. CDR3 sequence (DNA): TGTGCCAGAAGCCTGACTATGGACGGGGAAGGGAACACCATATATTTT. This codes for CARSLTMDGEGNTIYF.

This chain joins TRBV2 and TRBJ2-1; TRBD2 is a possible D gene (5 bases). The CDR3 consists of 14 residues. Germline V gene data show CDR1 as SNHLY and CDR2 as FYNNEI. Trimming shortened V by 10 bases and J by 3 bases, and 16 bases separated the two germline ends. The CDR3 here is CANQRTGNYNEQFF. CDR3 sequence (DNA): TGTGCCAACCAGAGGACGGGGAACTACAATGAGCAGTTCTTC.

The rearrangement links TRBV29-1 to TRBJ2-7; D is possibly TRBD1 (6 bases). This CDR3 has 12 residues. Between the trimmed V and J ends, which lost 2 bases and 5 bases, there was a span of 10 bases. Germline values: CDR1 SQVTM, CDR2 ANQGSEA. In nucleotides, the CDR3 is TGCAGCGTTGAATCGCAGGGGAACGAGCAGTACTTC. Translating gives CSVESQGNEQYF.

As DNA, the CDR3 is TGTGCCAGCAGCCCCCCGACTGCTAGAGCCTACGAGCAGTACTTC. This codes for CASSPPTARAYEQYF. The chain joins TRBV7-9 to TRBJ2-7; D ambiguous. CDR1 and CDR2 (germline): SEHNR, FQNEAQ (reference sequence). V was shortened by 5 bases and J by 2 bases, with 16 bases between the two germline ends. The CDR3 has 15 residues.

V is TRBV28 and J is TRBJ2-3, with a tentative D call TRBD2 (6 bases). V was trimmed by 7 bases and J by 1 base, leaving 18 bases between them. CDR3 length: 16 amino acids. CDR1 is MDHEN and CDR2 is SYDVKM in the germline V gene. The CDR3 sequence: CASTENVRGGTDTQYF. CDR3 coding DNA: TGTGCCAGCACCGAAAACGTTCGCGGGGGCACAGATACGCAGTATTTT.

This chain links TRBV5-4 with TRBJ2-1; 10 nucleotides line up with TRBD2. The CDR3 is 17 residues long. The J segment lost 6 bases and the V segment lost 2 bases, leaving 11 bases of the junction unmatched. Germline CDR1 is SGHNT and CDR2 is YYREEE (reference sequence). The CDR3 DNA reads TGTGCCAGCAGCTTCATGGGAGGAAGCGGGAGGGCCAATGAGCAGTTCTTC. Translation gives CASSFMGGSGRANEQFF.

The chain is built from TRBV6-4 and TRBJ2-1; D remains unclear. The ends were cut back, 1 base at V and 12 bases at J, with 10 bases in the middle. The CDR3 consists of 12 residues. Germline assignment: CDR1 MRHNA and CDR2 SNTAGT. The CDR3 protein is CASSDLTAGQFF. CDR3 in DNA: TGTGCCAGCAGTGACTTAACAGCCGGGCAGTTCTTC.